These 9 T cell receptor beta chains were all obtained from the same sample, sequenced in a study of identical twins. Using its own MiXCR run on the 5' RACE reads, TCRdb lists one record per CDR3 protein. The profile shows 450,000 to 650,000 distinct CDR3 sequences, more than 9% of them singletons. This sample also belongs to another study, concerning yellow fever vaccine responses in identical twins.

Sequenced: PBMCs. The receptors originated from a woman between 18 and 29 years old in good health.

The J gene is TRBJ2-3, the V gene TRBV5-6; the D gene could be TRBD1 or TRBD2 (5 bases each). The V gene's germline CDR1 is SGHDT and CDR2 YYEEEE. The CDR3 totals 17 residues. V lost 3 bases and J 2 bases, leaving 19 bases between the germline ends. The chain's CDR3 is CASSSGKTVIITDTQYF. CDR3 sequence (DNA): TGTGCCAGCAGCTCCGGGAAGACAGTTATAATCACAGATACGCAGTATTTT.

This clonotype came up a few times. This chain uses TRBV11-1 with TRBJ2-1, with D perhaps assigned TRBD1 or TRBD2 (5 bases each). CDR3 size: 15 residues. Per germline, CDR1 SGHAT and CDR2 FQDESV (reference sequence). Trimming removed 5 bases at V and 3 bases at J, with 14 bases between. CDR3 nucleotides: TGTGCCAGCAGCAATGGGGGACCGTTCTACAATGAGCAGTTCTTC. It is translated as CASSNGGPFYNEQFF.

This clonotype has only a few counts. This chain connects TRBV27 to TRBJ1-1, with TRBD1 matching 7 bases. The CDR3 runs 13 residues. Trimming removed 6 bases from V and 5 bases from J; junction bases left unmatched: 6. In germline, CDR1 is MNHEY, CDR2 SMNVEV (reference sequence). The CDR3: CASRGRGRTEAFF. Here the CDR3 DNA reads TGTGCCAGCAGGGGCAGGGGGAGAACTGAAGCTTTCTTT.

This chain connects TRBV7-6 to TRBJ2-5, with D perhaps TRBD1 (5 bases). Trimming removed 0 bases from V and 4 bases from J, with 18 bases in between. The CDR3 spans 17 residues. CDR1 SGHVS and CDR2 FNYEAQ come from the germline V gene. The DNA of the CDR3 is TGTGCCAGCAGCTTAGCGACAGAAGGGGCGAGAGGAGAGACCCAGTACTTC. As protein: CASSLATEGARGETQYF.

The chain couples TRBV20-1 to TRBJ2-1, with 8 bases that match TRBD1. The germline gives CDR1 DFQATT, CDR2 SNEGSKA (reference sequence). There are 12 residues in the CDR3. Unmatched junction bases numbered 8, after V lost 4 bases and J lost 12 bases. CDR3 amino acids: CSAKTGVLGQFF. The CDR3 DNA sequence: TGCAGTGCTAAGACAGGGGTCTTGGGGCAGTTCTTC.

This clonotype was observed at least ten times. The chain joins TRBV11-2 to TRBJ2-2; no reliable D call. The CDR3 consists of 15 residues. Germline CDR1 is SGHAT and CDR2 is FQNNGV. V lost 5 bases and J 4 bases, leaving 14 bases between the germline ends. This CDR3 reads CASSPPEKGTGELFF. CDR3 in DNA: TGTGCCAGCAGCCCGCCCGAGAAGGGCACCGGGGAGCTGTTTTTT.

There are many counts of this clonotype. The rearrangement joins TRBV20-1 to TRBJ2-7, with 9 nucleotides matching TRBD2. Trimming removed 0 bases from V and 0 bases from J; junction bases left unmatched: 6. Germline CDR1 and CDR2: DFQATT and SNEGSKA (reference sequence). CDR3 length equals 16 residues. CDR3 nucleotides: TGCAGTGCTAGAGATGGGGGACTAGCCGGCTCCTACGAGCAGTACTTC. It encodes CSARDGGLAGSYEQYF.

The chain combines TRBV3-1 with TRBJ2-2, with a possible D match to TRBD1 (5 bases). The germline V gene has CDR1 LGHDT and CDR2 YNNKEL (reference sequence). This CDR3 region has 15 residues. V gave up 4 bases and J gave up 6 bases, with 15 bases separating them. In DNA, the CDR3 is TGTGCCAGCAGCCTCTCGAACAGGCGTGCCGGGGAGCTGTTTTTT. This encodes CASSLSNRRAGELFF.

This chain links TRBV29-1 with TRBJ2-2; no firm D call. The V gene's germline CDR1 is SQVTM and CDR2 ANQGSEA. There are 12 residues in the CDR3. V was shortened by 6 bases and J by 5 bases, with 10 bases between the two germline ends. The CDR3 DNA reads TGCAGCGTCCCTGGAGAGACCGGGGAGCTGTTTTTT. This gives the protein CSVPGETGELFF.